The rows below give T cell receptor beta chains drawn from one sample of a study of T cell changes during pregnancy in multiple sclerosis. This table comes from immunoSEQ multiplex PCR, and its TCRdb copy is limited to in-frame clones, with some not included. The sample lists 65,000 to 75,000 clones, about 90% occurring once. The sample consisted of peripheral blood, taken in the third trimester of pregnancy. These receptor sequences come from a female donor in good health, enrolled as a control in a pregnancy study. Both conserved end residues are part of each CDR3. Each record gives: J gene, V gene, clone size, D gene, CDR3 protein, CDR3 DNA. D genes are given only for firm matches. The size of a clone is reported for some rows only, either as once, few or many, or as a class for expanded clones.

j_call: TRBJ2-3
v_call: TRBV6-1
clone_size: NA
d_call: NA
cdr3_aa: CASSDRTTSTDTQYF
cdr3_nt: TGTGCCAGCAGTGACAGGACAACTAGCACAGATACGCAGTATTTT

j_call: TRBJ1-2
v_call: TRBV6-4
clone_size: NA
d_call: TRBD1
cdr3_aa: CASSARTGWGGYTF
cdr3_nt: TGTGCCAGCAGTGCCCGGACAGGCTGGGGTGGCTACACCTTC

j_call: TRBJ1-1
v_call: TRBV19
clone_size: NA
d_call: TRBD1
cdr3_aa: CASSLTTGDIAFF
cdr3_nt: TGTGCCAGTAGTCTGACGACAGGGGATATAGCTTTCTTT

j_call: TRBJ2-2
v_call: TRBV18
clone_size: NA
d_call: NA
cdr3_aa: CASSPTYTGELFF
cdr3_nt: TGTGCCAGCTCACCTACATACACCGGGGAGCTGTTTTTT

j_call: TRBJ2-2
v_call: TRBV9
clone_size: NA
d_call: TRBD1
cdr3_aa: CASSPQDRATGELFF
cdr3_nt: TGTGCCAGCAGCCCACAGGACAGGGCCACCGGGGAGCTGTTTTTT

j_call: TRBJ2-3
v_call: TRBV5-1
clone_size: NA
d_call: TRBD2
cdr3_aa: CASSLGTSGGGTDTQYF
cdr3_nt: TGCGCCAGCAGCTTGGGGACTAGCGGGGGCGGCACAGATACGCAGTATTTT

j_call: TRBJ1-6
v_call: TRBV5-6
clone_size: NA
d_call: TRBD1
cdr3_aa: CASSPPSGTANSPLHF
cdr3_nt: TGTGCCAGCAGTCCACCTTCCGGGACAGCGAATTCACCCCTCCACTTT

j_call: TRBJ1-1
v_call: TRBV30
clone_size: NA
d_call: NA
cdr3_aa: CAWNGEGTEAFF
cdr3_nt: TGTGCCTGGAATGGGGAGGGGACTGAAGCTTTCTTT

j_call: TRBJ2-2
v_call: TRBV11-2
clone_size: NA
d_call: NA
cdr3_aa: CASSRSGLNTGELFF
cdr3_nt: TGTGCCAGCAGCAGGAGCGGCCTGAACACCGGGGAGCTGTTTTTT

j_call: TRBJ1-1
v_call: TRBV9
clone_size: NA
d_call: NA
cdr3_aa: CASSVGPGLNTEAFF
cdr3_nt: TGTGCCAGCAGCGTAGGGCCAGGGTTGAACACTGAAGCTTTCTTT

j_call: TRBJ1-2
v_call: TRBV7-2
clone_size: NA
d_call: NA
cdr3_aa: CASSPGGVPLNYGYTF
cdr3_nt: TGTGCCAGCAGCCCGGGCGGGGTCCCCCTCAACTATGGCTACACCTTC

j_call: TRBJ2-1
v_call: TRBV2
clone_size: few
d_call: TRBD2
cdr3_aa: CASRVSRGNEQFF
cdr3_nt: TGTGCCAGCAGGGTATCGCGGGGGAATGAGCAGTTCTTC

j_call: TRBJ2-7
v_call: TRBV28
clone_size: NA
d_call: TRBD1
cdr3_aa: CASSSAGQGNYEQYF
cdr3_nt: TGTGCCAGCAGTTCGGCGGGACAGGGGAATTACGAGCAGTACTTC

j_call: TRBJ1-4
v_call: TRBV14
clone_size: NA
d_call: NA
cdr3_aa: CASSGTRGFATNEKLFF
cdr3_nt: TGTGCCAGCAGCGGGACTAGAGGATTCGCAACTAATGAAAAACTGTTTTTT

j_call: TRBJ2-2
v_call: TRBV10-3
clone_size: NA
d_call: NA
cdr3_aa: CAINGRRVGSGELFF
cdr3_nt: TGTGCCATCAACGGTCGCAGGGTAGGATCCGGGGAGCTGTTTTTT

j_call: TRBJ2-7
v_call: TRBV9
clone_size: NA
d_call: NA
cdr3_aa: CASSVGQGTYEQYF
cdr3_nt: TGTGCCAGCAGCGTAGGCCAGGGTACCTACGAGCAGTACTTC

j_call: TRBJ2-7
v_call: TRBV7-3
clone_size: NA
d_call: NA
cdr3_aa: CASSPTPGSYEQYF
cdr3_nt: TGTGCCAGCAGCCCTACACCGGGGTCCTACGAGCAGTACTTC

j_call: TRBJ2-7
v_call: TRBV7-2
clone_size: NA
d_call: NA
cdr3_aa: CASSFGSRAEQYF
cdr3_nt: TGTGCCAGCAGCTTTGGGTCCAGGGCGGAGCAGTACTTC

j_call: TRBJ1-3
v_call: TRBV6-5
clone_size: NA
d_call: NA
cdr3_aa: CATQVISGNTIYF
cdr3_nt: TGTGCCACCCAGGTCATCTCTGGAAACACCATATATTTT

j_call: TRBJ2-7
v_call: TRBV11-2
clone_size: NA
d_call: NA
cdr3_aa: CASSLTSRTYEQYF
cdr3_nt: TGTGCCAGCAGCCTAACTAGCAGGACCTACGAGCAGTACTTC

j_call: TRBJ2-2
v_call: TRBV5-1
clone_size: NA
d_call: NA
cdr3_aa: CASSLRVRGSTGELFF
cdr3_nt: TGCGCCAGCAGCTTGAGGGTCAGGGGAAGCACCGGGGAGCTGTTTTTT

j_call: TRBJ2-7
v_call: TRBV6-6
clone_size: NA
d_call: NA
cdr3_aa: CASTLGGGDYEQYF
cdr3_nt: TGTGCCAGCACCTTAGGGGGAGGGGACTACGAGCAGTACTTC

j_call: TRBJ2-7
v_call: TRBV19
clone_size: NA
d_call: TRBD2
cdr3_aa: CASSLRTSGGPRAYEQYF
cdr3_nt: TGTGCCAGTAGTCTAAGGACTAGCGGGGGGCCCAGGGCCTACGAGCAGTACTTC

j_call: TRBJ1-4
v_call: TRBV6-6
clone_size: NA
d_call: NA
cdr3_aa: CASSTPGVGREKLFF
cdr3_nt: TGTGCCAGCAGTACCCCAGGGGTAGGGCGTGAAAAACTGTTTTTT

j_call: TRBJ2-2
v_call: TRBV18
clone_size: NA
d_call: NA
cdr3_aa: CASSPRTGTTGELFF
cdr3_nt: TGTGCCAGCTCACCACGGACGGGAACCACCGGGGAGCTGTTTTTT

j_call: TRBJ2-1
v_call: TRBV15
clone_size: NA
d_call: NA
cdr3_aa: CATSRDLGGGLNEQFF
cdr3_nt: TGTGCCACCAGCAGAGATCTAGGGGGGGGGCTGAATGAGCAGTTCTTC

j_call: TRBJ2-3
v_call: TRBV4-3
clone_size: NA
d_call: TRBD1
cdr3_aa: CASSQGDRGGDTQYF
cdr3_nt: TGCGCCAGCAGCCAAGGGGACAGGGGGGGAGATACGCAGTATTTT

j_call: TRBJ1-5
v_call: TRBV27
clone_size: NA
d_call: NA
cdr3_aa: CASSLGAGVGNQPQHF
cdr3_nt: TGTGCCAGCAGTTTAGGTGCGGGTGTAGGCAATCAGCCCCAGCATTTT

j_call: TRBJ1-5
v_call: TRBV18
clone_size: NA
d_call: NA
cdr3_aa: CASSPDRGPQPQHF
cdr3_nt: TGTGCCAGCTCACCAGATAGAGGCCCTCAGCCCCAGCATTTT

j_call: TRBJ2-2
v_call: TRBV27
clone_size: NA
d_call: NA
cdr3_aa: CASSLRMDTEGELFF
cdr3_nt: TGTGCCAGCAGTTTACGAATGGACACCGAAGGGGAGCTGTTTTTT

j_call: TRBJ2-5
v_call: TRBV7-3
clone_size: NA
d_call: NA
cdr3_aa: CASSLNAYQETQYF
cdr3_nt: TGTGCCAGCAGCTTAAATGCGTACCAAGAGACCCAGTACTTC

j_call: TRBJ1-2
v_call: TRBV28
clone_size: once
d_call: TRBD1
cdr3_aa: CASSLKRQGAYGYTF
cdr3_nt: TGTGCCAGCAGTTTAAAAAGGCAGGGGGCCTATGGCTACACCTTC

j_call: TRBJ2-3
v_call: TRBV9
clone_size: NA
d_call: TRBD2
cdr3_aa: CASSVGGSTDTQYF
cdr3_nt: TGTGCCAGCAGCGTCGGGGGGAGCACAGATACGCAGTATTTT

j_call: TRBJ2-7
v_call: TRBV29-1
clone_size: NA
d_call: TRBD1
cdr3_aa: CSVSWDRGYEQYF
cdr3_nt: TGCAGCGTTTCATGGGACAGGGGCTACGAGCAGTACTTC

j_call: TRBJ1-2
v_call: TRBV11-2
clone_size: NA
d_call: TRBD1
cdr3_aa: CASSLGGDRAYGYTF
cdr3_nt: TGTGCCAGCAGCTTAGGGGGGGACAGGGCCTATGGCTACACCTTC

j_call: TRBJ2-2
v_call: TRBV27
clone_size: NA
d_call: TRBD2
cdr3_aa: CASSLIGIAGRNTGELFF
cdr3_nt: TGTGCCAGCAGTTTAATTGGGATAGCGGGTAGGAACACCGGGGAGCTGTTTTTT

j_call: TRBJ1-4
v_call: TRBV7-7
clone_size: NA
d_call: NA
cdr3_aa: CASPHIPTTNEKLFF
cdr3_nt: TGTGCTAGCCCTCATATCCCTACAACTAATGAAAAACTGTTTTTT

j_call: TRBJ1-4
v_call: TRBV18
clone_size: NA
d_call: NA
cdr3_aa: CASSLTAVGEKLFF
cdr3_nt: TGTGCCAGCTCATTGACTGCCGTTGGCGAAAAACTGTTTTTT

j_call: TRBJ1-2
v_call: TRBV19
clone_size: NA
d_call: TRBD1
cdr3_aa: CASSPEGAGVSGYTF
cdr3_nt: TGTGCCAGTAGTCCGGAGGGGGCAGGCGTATCTGGCTACACCTTC

j_call: TRBJ1-5
v_call: TRBV7-9
clone_size: NA
d_call: TRBD1
cdr3_aa: CASSSGGQGAGQPQHF
cdr3_nt: TGTGCCAGCAGCTCCGGGGGACAGGGGGCAGGTCAGCCCCAGCATTTT

j_call: TRBJ1-1
v_call: TRBV6-5
clone_size: once
d_call: NA
cdr3_aa: CASSYFRDTEAFF
cdr3_nt: TGTGCCAGCAGTTACTTCAGGGACACTGAAGCTTTCTTT

j_call: TRBJ2-7
v_call: TRBV5-1
clone_size: NA
d_call: NA
cdr3_aa: CASSLRGAYEQYF
cdr3_nt: TGCGCCAGCAGCTTGCGGGGTGCCTACGAGCAGTACTTC

j_call: TRBJ2-1
v_call: TRBV15
clone_size: NA
d_call: TRBD2
cdr3_aa: CATRGRGGQWDEQFF
cdr3_nt: TGTGCCACCAGAGGTCGGGGGGGGCAATGGGATGAGCAGTTCTTC

j_call: TRBJ2-1
v_call: TRBV2
clone_size: NA
d_call: TRBD2
cdr3_aa: CASWWGGYNEQFF
cdr3_nt: TGTGCCAGCTGGTGGGGGGGGTACAATGAGCAGTTCTTC

j_call: TRBJ2-5
v_call: TRBV9
clone_size: NA
d_call: NA
cdr3_aa: CASSIMAIGSKETQYF
cdr3_nt: TGTGCCAGCAGCATTATGGCGATCGGGAGCAAAGAGACCCAGTACTTC

j_call: TRBJ1-5
v_call: TRBV2
clone_size: NA
d_call: NA
cdr3_aa: CASTLTGIEPQHF
cdr3_nt: TGTGCCAGCACGTTGACGGGGATAGAGCCCCAGCATTTT

j_call: TRBJ1-2
v_call: TRBV7-2
clone_size: NA
d_call: TRBD1
cdr3_aa: CASSVSGGLSGYTF
cdr3_nt: TGTGCCAGCAGCGTCTCAGGGGGCCTAAGTGGCTACACCTTC

j_call: TRBJ2-1
v_call: TRBV5-4
clone_size: NA
d_call: TRBD1
cdr3_aa: CASSRVIGGPYNEQFF
cdr3_nt: TGTGCCAGCAGCCGAGTGATAGGGGGCCCATACAATGAGCAGTTCTTC

j_call: TRBJ2-7
v_call: TRBV10-3
clone_size: NA
d_call: NA
cdr3_aa: CAISEDGQHYEQYF
cdr3_nt: TGTGCCATCAGTGAGGATGGACAACACTACGAGCAGTACTTC

j_call: TRBJ1-1
v_call: TRBV28
clone_size: NA
d_call: TRBD1
cdr3_aa: CASSLLGTANTEAFF
cdr3_nt: TGTGCCAGCAGTTTACTCGGGACAGCGAACACTGAAGCTTTCTTT